This TCR beta chain was captured by sequencing in a study of post-analysis software for immune sequencing data (dated by TCRdb to about 2015). For the wider study: Recorded disease courses included relapsing-remitting, secondary progressive and progressive-relapsing multiple sclerosis, with some patients lacking subtype annotation. A subset of samples was prepared in parallel using single-end sample barcoding, then pooled and co-amplified after Illumina adapter ligation. The multiple sclerosis patient repertoires were compared with 11 previously published healthy control repertoires from donors aged roughly 6 to 25 years.

Points on this clonotype: This clone's antigen is unknown. No much larger clone exists at a distance of one base, and base qualities are not known.

The CDR3 measures 16 amino acids from cysteine to phenylalanine. The DNA shown is the 48-base CDR3, in frame from base 1. To prepare the library, PCR was applied. The instrument was an Illumina HiSeq 2500. To reduce PCR and sequencing biases, unique molecular identifiers were built into the TCR beta cDNA libraries. Roughly 500,000 cDNA molecules were obtained per 1 to 10 million input T cells, so each molecule approximated one T cell. Patient libraries were prepared and sequenced with the same protocol used for the earlier healthy control dataset. Within a given batch, samples were prepared together, multiplexed and sequenced on the same HiSeq lane. From the authors' description of their analysis: Raw barcoded reads were processed with MIGEC, discarding single-read molecular identifier groups before consensus assembly and CDR3 extraction. Clonotype tables were post-analysed with VDJtools, normalizing diversity by down-sampling all datasets to the smallest sample size. To correct batch-related cross-sample contamination, repertoire overlap clustering matched CDR3 amino acid sequences but not nucleotide sequences. TCRdb handled the public reads itself, with Q25 trimming in fastp and clone calling in MiXCR, and kept productive beta chains. A single entry per CDR3 protein holds the most common genes and DNA from its merged rows. The V and J calls shown here were made by TCRdb, not taken from the authors' results. The sample data list about 260,000 distinct CDR3 sequences, and 36% of these were observed just once. Jointly, the top ten make up more than 4% of the sample.

To demonstrate the VDJtools post-analysis software, TCR beta repertoires were profiled from the peripheral blood of roughly 12 young patients with multiple sclerosis. The multiple sclerosis patients were children and adolescents between about 6 and 16 years of age. What the authors observed across the whole study: The control group was slightly older than the multiple sclerosis patient group. Multiple sclerosis patients had significantly lower normalized Chao1 diversity than controls, a result that suggests substantial peripheral T-cell clonal expansion. Patients showed significantly higher frequencies than controls for roughly five TRBV segments, among them TRBV5-6, TRBV5-1 and TRBV20-1. Direct clustering with F measure showed strong co-clustering of samples prepared in the same batch, prompting a batch-effect correction.

Material for sequencing was blood. The receptor comes from a girl between 10 and 17 years old with multiple sclerosis. The sequence links TRBV12-3 or TRBV12-4 to TRBJ2-4; TRBD1 matches 9 bases in the middle. The tail of the sequence fits TRBJ2-7 better, so the J call may be wrong. The nucleotide sequence is TGTGCCAGCAGTCCAGAGCCGGGACAGGGACGGTACGAGCAGTACTTC. This gives the protein CASSPEPGQGRYEQYF.